Following are 2 T cell receptor beta chains from one sample sequenced in a study of cytomegalovirus exposure and HLA in healthy donors. Amplification used 60 Vbeta primers and 13 Jbeta primers. Sequenced by immunoSEQ multiplex PCR; TCRdb stores in-frame clones only, minus some. The sample holds about 180,000 clones, roughly 88% seen once. Sequenced input: PBMCs. The receptors come from a boy between 2 and 10 years old in good health and CMV-seronegative.

V usage is TRBV7-6 and J usage is TRBJ2-5; D perhaps matches TRBD1 (6 bases). Trimming cost V 11 bases and J 1 base, with 20 bases left between them. Germline values: CDR1 SGHVS, CDR2 FNYEAQ. The CDR3 is 15 residues long. The CDR3 spells CASARTAGLQETQYF. CDR3 DNA sequence: TGTGCCTCAGCCCGGACAGCAGGTCTCCAAGAGACCCAGTACTTC.

This clone has only a few counts. The chain employs TRBV19 and TRBJ2-2, with 10 bases fitting TRBD1. The CDR3 consists of 16 residues. Looked up from germline, CDR1 is LNHDA and CDR2 is SQIVND (reference sequence). V dropped 3 bases and J dropped 4; count of bases not matched to a gene: 5. CDR3 coding DNA: TGTGCCAGTAGTATGTATCGGACAGGGGGCACCGGGGAGCTGTTTTTT. This gives the protein CASSMYRTGGTGELFF. Variable domain in full (rest from reference TRBV19 and TRBJ2-2): DGGITQSPKYLFRKEGQNVTLSCEQNLNHDAMYWYRQDPGQGLRLIYYSQIVNDFQKGDIAEGYSVSREKKESFPLTVTSAQKNPTAFYLCASSMYRTGGTGELFFGEGSRLTVL.